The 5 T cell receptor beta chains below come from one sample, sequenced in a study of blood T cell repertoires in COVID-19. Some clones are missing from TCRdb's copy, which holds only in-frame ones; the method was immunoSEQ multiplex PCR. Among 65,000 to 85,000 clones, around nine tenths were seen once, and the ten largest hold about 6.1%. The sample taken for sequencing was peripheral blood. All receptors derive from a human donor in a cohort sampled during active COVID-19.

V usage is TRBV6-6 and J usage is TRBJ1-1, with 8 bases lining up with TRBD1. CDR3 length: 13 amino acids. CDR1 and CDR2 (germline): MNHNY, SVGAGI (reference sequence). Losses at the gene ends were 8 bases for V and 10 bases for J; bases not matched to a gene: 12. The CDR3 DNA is TGTGCCAGCGTCACAGGGTACACAGGGGGAGCTTTCTTT. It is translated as CASVTGYTGGAFF.

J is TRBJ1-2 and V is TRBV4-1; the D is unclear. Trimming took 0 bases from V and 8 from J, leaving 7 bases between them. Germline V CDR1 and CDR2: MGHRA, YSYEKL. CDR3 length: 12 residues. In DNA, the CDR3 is TGCGCCAGCAGCCAAGAGATAGAGGGCTACACCTTC. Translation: CASSQEIEGYTF.

Here the CDR3 reads CASSSRLAGSTDTQYF. CDR3 DNA sequence: TGTGCCAGCAGCTCGAGACTAGCGGGGAGCACAGATACGCAGTATTTT. The chain couples TRBV7-8 to TRBJ2-3, with TRBD2 matching over 11 bases. The CDR3 runs 16 residues. Looked up from germline, CDR1 is SGHVS and CDR2 is FQNEAQ. Trimming removed 4 bases from V and 0 bases from J; junction bases left unmatched: 3.

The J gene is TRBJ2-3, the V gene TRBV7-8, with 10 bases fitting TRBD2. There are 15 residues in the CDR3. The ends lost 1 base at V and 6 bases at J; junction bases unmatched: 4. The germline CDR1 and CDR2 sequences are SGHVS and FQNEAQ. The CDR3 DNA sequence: TGTGCCAGCAGCTTAGGGCCGGGACTAGCGGATACGCAGTATTTT. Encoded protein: CASSLGPGLADTQYF.

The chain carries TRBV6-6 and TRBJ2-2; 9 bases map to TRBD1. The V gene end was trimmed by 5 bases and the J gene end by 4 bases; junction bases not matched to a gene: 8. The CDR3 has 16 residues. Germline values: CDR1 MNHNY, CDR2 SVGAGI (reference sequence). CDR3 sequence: CASSGGGQGFTGELFF. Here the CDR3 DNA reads TGTGCCAGCAGTGGGGGGGGACAGGGCTTCACCGGGGAGCTGTTTTTT.